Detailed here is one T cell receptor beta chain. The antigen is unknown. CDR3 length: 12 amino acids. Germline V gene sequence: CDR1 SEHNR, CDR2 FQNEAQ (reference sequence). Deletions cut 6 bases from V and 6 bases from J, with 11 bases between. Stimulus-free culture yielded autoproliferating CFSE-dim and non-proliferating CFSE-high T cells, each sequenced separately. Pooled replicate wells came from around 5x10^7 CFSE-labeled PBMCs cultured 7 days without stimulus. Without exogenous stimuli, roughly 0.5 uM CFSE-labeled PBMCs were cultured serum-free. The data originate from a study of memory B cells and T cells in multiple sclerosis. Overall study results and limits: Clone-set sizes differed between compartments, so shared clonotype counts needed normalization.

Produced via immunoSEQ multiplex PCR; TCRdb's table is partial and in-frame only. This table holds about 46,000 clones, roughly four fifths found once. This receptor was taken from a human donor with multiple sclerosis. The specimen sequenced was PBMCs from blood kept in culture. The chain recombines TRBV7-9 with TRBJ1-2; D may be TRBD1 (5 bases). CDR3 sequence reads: CASRGGRDGYTF. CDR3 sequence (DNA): TGTGCCAGCAGGGGGGGTCGGGATGGCTACACCTTC.